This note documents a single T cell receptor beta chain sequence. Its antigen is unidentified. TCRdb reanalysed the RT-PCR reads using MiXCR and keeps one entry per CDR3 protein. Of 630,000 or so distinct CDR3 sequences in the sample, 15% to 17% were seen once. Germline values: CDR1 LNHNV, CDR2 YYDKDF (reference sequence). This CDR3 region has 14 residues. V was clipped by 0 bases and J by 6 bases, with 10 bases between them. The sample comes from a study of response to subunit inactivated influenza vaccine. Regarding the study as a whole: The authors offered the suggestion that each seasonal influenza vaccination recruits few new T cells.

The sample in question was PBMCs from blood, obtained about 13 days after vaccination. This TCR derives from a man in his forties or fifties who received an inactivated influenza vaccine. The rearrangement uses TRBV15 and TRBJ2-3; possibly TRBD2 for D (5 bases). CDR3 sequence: CATSRDTSRDTQYF. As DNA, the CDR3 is TGTGCCACCAGCAGAGATACTAGTAGGGATACGCAGTATTTT. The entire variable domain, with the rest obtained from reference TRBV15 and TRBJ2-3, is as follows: DAMVIQNPRYQVTQFGKPVTLSCSQTLNHNVMYWYQQKSSQAPKLLFHYYDKDFNNEADTPDNFQSRRPNTSFCFLDIRSPGLGDTAMYLCATSRDTSRDTQYFGPGTRLTVL.